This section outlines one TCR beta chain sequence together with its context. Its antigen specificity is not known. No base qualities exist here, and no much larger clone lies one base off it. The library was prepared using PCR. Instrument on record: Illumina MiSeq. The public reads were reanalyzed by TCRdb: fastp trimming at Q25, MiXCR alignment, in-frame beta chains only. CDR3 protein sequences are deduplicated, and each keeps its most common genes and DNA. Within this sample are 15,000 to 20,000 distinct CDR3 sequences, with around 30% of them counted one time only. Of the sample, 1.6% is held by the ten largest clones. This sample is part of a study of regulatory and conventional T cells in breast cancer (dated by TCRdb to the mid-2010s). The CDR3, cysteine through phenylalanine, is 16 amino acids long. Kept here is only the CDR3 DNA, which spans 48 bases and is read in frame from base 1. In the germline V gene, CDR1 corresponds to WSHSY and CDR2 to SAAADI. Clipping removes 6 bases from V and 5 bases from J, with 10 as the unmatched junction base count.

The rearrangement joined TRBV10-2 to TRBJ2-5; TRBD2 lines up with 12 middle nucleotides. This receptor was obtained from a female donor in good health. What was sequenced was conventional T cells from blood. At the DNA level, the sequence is TGCGCCAGCAGGGCTGAGACTAGCGGGAGTTCTGAGACCCAGTACTTC. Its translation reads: CASRAETSGSSETQYF.